The source of this TCR beta chain is a study of regulatory T cells in long-lasting Graves disease (TCRdb year 2021). Describing the broader study: Antithyroid drugs had been taken for less than 3 months by newly diagnosed Graves' disease patients. Persistent Graves' disease patients were compared with newly diagnosed Graves' disease patients by peripheral blood TCR sequencing and RNA sequencing. The study took place in China and was registered as a clinical trial. A total of approximately 35 samples were covered by TCR sequencing, comprising approximately 13 persistent and around 20 newly diagnosed Graves' disease patients. Study-wide conclusions, independent of this receptor: Persistent patients shared more public clonotypes among themselves (around 2,500) than newly diagnosed patients did (roughly 910). Only peripheral blood was studied, because thyroid tissue, the primary lesion, was inaccessible. Preferential use of TRBV28, TRBJ1-2 and TRBJ2-5 was observed in persistent disease, whereas TRBV20-1 and TRBJ2-1 were favored in newly diagnosed disease. As a limitation, the authors acknowledged that the small sample size may reduce accuracy. Lower TCR Shannon entropy and fewer highly expanded clones were observed in persistent Graves' disease patients than in newly diagnosed patients, which suggested clonal expansion. Sequencing and analysis were restricted to the TCR beta chain.

To prepare the library, multiplex PCR was applied. For sequencing, an Illumina HiSeq 4000 was employed. To build TCR beta libraries, CDR3 regions were amplified by Arm-PCR using iRepertoire HTBI primers. PCR products were gel purified before sequencing. The original methods were these. Gene usage analysis of CDR3 amino acid clonotypes relied on the approximately 60 TRBV and 12 to 15 TRBJ segments identified across samples. COPE and FqMerger were used to merge filtered high-quality paired reads into contigs. BLAST was used to align contigs to the IMGT TRBV, TRBD and TRBJ reference genes, and CDR3 was defined following IMGT. Any clonotype with a frequency above 0.1% was counted as a highly expanded clone. Repertoire diversity was measured by Shannon entropy, and V-J evenness by the Gini coefficient. A clonotype was considered public if more than one individual shared it. TCRdb applied fastp at Q25 and MiXCR to the public reads, then kept only in-frame beta chains. CDR3 protein sequences are deduplicated, and each keeps its most common genes and DNA. The V and J calls shown here were made by TCRdb, not taken from the authors' results. This sample gives 400,000 to 500,000 distinct CDR3 sequences in total; 14% to 15% of them show up just once. Under 9% of the sample goes to the ten largest clones.

The germline V gene specifies SGHVS as CDR1 and FNYEAQ as CDR2. V and J lose 3 bases and 3 bases, and a span of 12 bases separates them. Counted from cysteine to phenylalanine, this CDR3 has 15 amino acids. Only the CDR3 part of the read is kept: 45 bases, read in frame from the first base. Sample time point, as interpreted from the label and publication: newly diagnosed GD, antithyroid drugs for less than 3 months. For both TCR sequencing and RNA sequencing, RNA was extracted from PBMCs using TRIzol. Graves' disease was diagnosed according to American Thyroid Association guidelines. Patients were recruited from an endocrinology department in Xi'an, China. Each patient gave approximately 9 milliliters of peripheral blood, collected in an EDTA anticoagulant tube. Ficoll Paque Plus density gradient separation was used to isolate PBMCs, and no further T cell sorting was performed. RNA quality was checked with an Agilent 2100 Bioanalyzer and agarose gel, and concentration with a NanoDrop 2000.

There are many counts of this clonotype. No cognate antigen has been identified for it. Base quality data are lacking; no much larger clone is found one base away. These same data were also listed under a study on T cells in Graves' hyperthyroidism and ophthalmopathy. The second study also describes: Graves' hyperthyroidism was defined as stable when no progression to ophthalmopathy occurred over 18 months of follow-up. Hyperthyroidism patients were newly diagnosed, had a disease duration of under 2 months, and were aged 18 to 65 years. The study excluded patients with uncontrolled infections, other autoimmune diseases, pregnancy or lactation. Diagnoses were based on clinical symptoms, serum thyroxine and TRAb, thyroid ultrasound and orbital computed tomography. The first round of RT-PCR for the TCR CDR3 was performed with the HTBI primer set and the Qiagen OneStep RT-PCR kit. Most expanded thyroid clonotypes (frequency above 0.001) were also found in blood, which suggests that blood repertoires may mirror thyroid immune responses. In cross-validation, a model built on a 13 V-J signature told ophthalmopathy apart from stable hyperthyroidism with roughly 87% sensitivity and approximately 81% specificity, and in testing the same model reached 80%/75%. In validation, the model predicted progression to ophthalmopathy a median of approximately 6.6 months before onset, with about 70% sensitivity and roughly 72% specificity. TCR V-J signatures able to tell the groups apart were searched for in a discovery cohort of approximately 95 patients, of whom more than 40 had Graves' ophthalmopathy and more than 55 had stable Graves' hyperthyroidism. Prospective prediction of ophthalmopathy was tested in an independent validation cohort of 18 to 20 hyperthyroidism patients and approximately 17 patients who later progressed to ophthalmopathy. The 100 discovery patients were randomly split 7:3 into training and test sets. In addition, the study compared T-cell repertoires in thyroid tissue and in blood from five to seven Graves' hyperthyroidism patients. After sampling, hyperthyroidism patients received methimazole starting at 30 mg daily, and ophthalmopathy patients received high-dose intravenous methylprednisolone. Libraries were constructed in a second round of multiplex PCR, after which size selection and purification were performed. The libraries were sequenced on an Illumina HiSeq2000 using paired-end 100 bp reads. SOAPnuke was used to process the raw data, throwing out any read that contained adapters or uncalled bases, had a mean Phred below 15, or lacked an exact constant-primer or identifier match. COPE v1.2.5 was used to merge high-quality paired reads, and clonotypes were defined as unique nucleotide sequences. Clonotypes were aligned to IMGT TRBV, TRBD and TRBJ reference segments using MiTCR v1.1. Only V-J combinations with frequency above 0.0001, covering about 99% of repertoires, were analysed. The TCS score was defined as the ratio of F50 (clonal expansion) to E x V (chaos), calculated using BLOSUM62-based TCRdist between CDR3 peptides within each V-J. Welch's t-statistics and random forest reduced roughly 540 V-J features to 13, which were used in a naive Bayes classifier (R e1071). No statistical method was used to fix the sample size in advance, and group allocation was not hidden from the investigators. The paper reports TCR Vbeta CDR3 sequencing of about 140 peripheral blood samples: approximately 41 ophthalmopathy, around 80 hyperthyroidism and 17 progressor patients.

This TCR came from a woman aged 40 to 50 with Graves disease. Donor details come from another sample of the same person, matched by shared clones. The specimen was peripheral blood mononuclear cells (PBMCs), collected at new diagnosis, from a patient treated with antithyroid drugs. The sequence is built from TRBV7-6 and TRBJ2-1, and TRBD2 may be the D gene, going by 6 matching bases. CDR3 reads: CASSFRESGYNEQFF. The nucleotide sequence is given as TGTGCCAGCAGCTTCCGGGAGTCGGGCTACAATGAGCAGTTCTTC.